One and the same sample provided the 7 T cell receptor beta chains below, sequenced in a study of T-cell memory formation after mild COVID-19. A single record per CDR3 protein comes from TCRdb applying MiXCR to the 5' RACE reads. The sample has 140,000 or so distinct CDR3 sequences; 13% to 15% are singletons. Material: PBMCs or a T cell subset sorted from them (not recorded which). Receptors originate from an adult woman who had mild COVID-19 (a few samples of this study predate the infection). Cell type and time point are not known.

This clonotype has just a few counts. This chain joins TRBV11-2 and TRBJ2-7, with a weak D call TRBD2 (5 bases). The germline V gene encodes CDR1 SGHAT and CDR2 FQNNGV. There are 16 residues in the CDR3. The V end lost 5 bases, the J end lost 5 bases, and 22 bases lay between the germline ends. CDR3 bases: TGTGCCAGCAGCCCCCACGGTAGGGCGGCGGAGGACGAGCAGTACTTC. Its translation is CASSPHGRAAEDEQYF.

V usage is TRBV12-3 or TRBV12-4 and J usage is TRBJ1-5; 9 nucleotides match TRBD1. Trimming at V came to 5 bases and at J to 4 bases, leaving 3 bases not matched to a gene. The CDR3 spans 14 residues. Here the CDR3 reads CASSPGTGNQPQHF. The CDR3 nucleotides read TGTGCCAGCAGTCCCGGGACAGGGAATCAGCCCCAGCATTTT.

The chain carries TRBV4-3 and TRBJ2-3, with TRBD2 matching 7 bases. Trimming cost V 0 bases and J 6 bases; bases outside gene matches: 9. The CDR3 is 16 residues long. Germline V gene lookup returns CDR1 LGHNA and CDR2 YSLEER. The chain's CDR3 is CASSQERDYSLDTQYF. The CDR3 DNA sequence: TGCGCCAGCAGCCAAGAGCGGGACTACAGTCTCGATACGCAGTATTTT.

This clonotype was seen a few times. This chain connects TRBV7-9 to TRBJ2-5; possible D gene TRBD2, 5 bases. Germline CDR1 SEHNR, CDR2 FQNEAQ (reference sequence). This CDR3 contains 13 residues. Between the trimmed V and J ends, which lost 5 bases and 5 bases, there was a span of 12 bases. This chain's CDR3 is CASSPQDSETQYF. CDR3 sequence (DNA): TGTGCCAGCAGCCCTCAGGACTCGGAGACCCAGTACTTC.

This clonotype was detected only once. The genes are TRBV29-1 and TRBJ2-7, with 9 bases fitting TRBD1. Germline trimming cut 4 bases from V and 1 base from J; bases unmatched to any gene: 14. The CDR3 covers 17 residues. Germline CDR1 is SQVTM and CDR2 is ANQGSEA. The CDR3 region is CSVGGTGTTPVSYEQYF. In DNA form, the CDR3 reads TGCAGCGTTGGGGGGACAGGGACGACTCCCGTATCCTACGAGCAGTACTTC.

V gene TRBV4-3 combines with J gene TRBJ2-5, with D tentatively TRBD1 (5 bases). There are 15 residues in the CDR3. The germline V and J ends were trimmed by 0 bases and 4 bases, with 12 bases remaining between them. CDR1 and CDR2 (germline): LGHNA, YSLEER. The CDR3 DNA reads TGCGCCAGCAGCCAAGATTCCGGCCAGGGAGAGACCCAGTACTTC. Translated: CASSQDSGQGETQYF.

There are many counts of this clonotype. The chain employs TRBV1 and TRBJ1-2; the D call in the table, TRBD1, was not verified against the DNA. TRBV1 is recorded as a pseudogene. This CDR3 is 11 amino acids long. CDR3 in amino acids: CTTLTPAGYTF. The CDR3 nucleotides are TGCACCACCCTGACCCCCGCAGGCTACACCTTC.